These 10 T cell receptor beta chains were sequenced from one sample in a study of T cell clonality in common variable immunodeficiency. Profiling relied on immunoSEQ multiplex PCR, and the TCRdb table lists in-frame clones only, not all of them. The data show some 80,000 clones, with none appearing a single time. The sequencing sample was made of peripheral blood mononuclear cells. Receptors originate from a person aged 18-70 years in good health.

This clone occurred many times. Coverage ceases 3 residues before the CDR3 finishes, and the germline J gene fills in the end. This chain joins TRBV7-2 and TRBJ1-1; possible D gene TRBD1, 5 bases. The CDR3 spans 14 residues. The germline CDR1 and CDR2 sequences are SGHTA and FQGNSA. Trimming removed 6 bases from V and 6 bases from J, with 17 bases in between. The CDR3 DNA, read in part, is TGTGCCAGCAGTTTGGGACTTGCTAGGGCTGAA. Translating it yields CASSLGLARAE. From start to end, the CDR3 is CASSLGLARAEAFF.

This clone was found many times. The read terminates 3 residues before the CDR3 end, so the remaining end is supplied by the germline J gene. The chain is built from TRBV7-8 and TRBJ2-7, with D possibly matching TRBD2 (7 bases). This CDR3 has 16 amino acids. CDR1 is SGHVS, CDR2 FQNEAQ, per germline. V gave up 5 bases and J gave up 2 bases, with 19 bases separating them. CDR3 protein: CASSGRGLAEPYEQYF. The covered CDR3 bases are TGTGCCAGCAGCGGCCGGGGGCTAGCGGAGCCCTACGAG.

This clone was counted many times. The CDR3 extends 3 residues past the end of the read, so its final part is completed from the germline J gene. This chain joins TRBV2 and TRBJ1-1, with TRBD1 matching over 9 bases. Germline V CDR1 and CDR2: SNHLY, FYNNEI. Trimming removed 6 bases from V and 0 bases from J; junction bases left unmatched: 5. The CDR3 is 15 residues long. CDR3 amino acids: CASRDRDRVNTEAFF. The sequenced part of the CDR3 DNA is TGTGCCAGCAGGGACCGGGACAGGGTGAACACTGAA.

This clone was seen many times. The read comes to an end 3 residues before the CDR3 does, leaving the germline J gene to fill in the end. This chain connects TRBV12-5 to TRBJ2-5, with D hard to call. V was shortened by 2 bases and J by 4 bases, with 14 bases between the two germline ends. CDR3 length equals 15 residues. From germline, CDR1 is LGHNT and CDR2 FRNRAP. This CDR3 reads CASGLFNSLGETQYF. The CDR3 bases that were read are TGTGCTAGTGGTTTGTTTAACAGCTTGGGAGAGACC.

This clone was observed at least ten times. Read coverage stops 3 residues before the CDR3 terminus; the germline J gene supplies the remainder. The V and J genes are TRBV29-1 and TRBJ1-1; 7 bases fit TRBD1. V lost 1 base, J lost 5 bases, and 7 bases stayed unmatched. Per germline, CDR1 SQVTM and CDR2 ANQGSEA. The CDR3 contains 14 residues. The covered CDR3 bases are TGCAGCGTTGAAGCTGACAGGGCGTGGACTGAA. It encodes CSVEADRAWTE. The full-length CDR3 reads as CSVEADRAWTEAFF.

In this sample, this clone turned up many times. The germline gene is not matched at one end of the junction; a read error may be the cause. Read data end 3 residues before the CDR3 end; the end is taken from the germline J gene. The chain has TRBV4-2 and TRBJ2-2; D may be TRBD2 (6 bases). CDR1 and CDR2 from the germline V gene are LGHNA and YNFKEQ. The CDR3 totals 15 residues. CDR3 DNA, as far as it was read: TGCGCCAGCAGCCAAGTGGGGGGAGTGACCGGGGAG. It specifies CASSQVGGVTGE. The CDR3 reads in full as CASSQVGGVTGELFF.

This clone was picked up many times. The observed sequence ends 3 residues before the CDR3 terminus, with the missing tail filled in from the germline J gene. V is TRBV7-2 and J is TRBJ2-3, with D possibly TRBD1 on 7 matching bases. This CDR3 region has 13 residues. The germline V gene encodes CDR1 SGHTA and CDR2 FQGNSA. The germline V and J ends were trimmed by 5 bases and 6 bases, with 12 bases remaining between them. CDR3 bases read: TGTGCCAGCAGCCGCGGGACAGAGGATACG. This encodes CASSRGTEDT. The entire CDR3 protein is CASSRGTEDTQYF.

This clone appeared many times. The CDR3: CASSRQGGDEQFF. The CDR3 DNA, read in part, is TGTGCCAGCAGCCGGCAGGGCGGGGATGAG. The chain employs TRBV7-3 and TRBJ2-1; a weak D match, TRBD2 (6 bases). Coverage ceases 3 residues before the CDR3 finishes, and the germline J gene fills in the end. V lost 5 bases and J 8 bases, leaving 13 bases between the germline ends. The germline V gene has CDR1 SGHTA and CDR2 FQGTGA. The CDR3 loop spans 13 amino acids.

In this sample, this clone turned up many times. The CDR3: CAWSVGQGGGYGYTF. The part of the CDR3 DNA that was read is TGTGCCTGGAGCGTGGGACAGGGTGGGGGGTATGGC. This rearrangement joins TRBV30 to TRBJ1-2; 9 nucleotides match TRBD1. Read coverage stops 3 residues before the CDR3 terminus; the germline J gene supplies the remainder. The V segment lost 3 bases and the J segment 5 bases; nucleotides outside the gene matches: 10. From germline, CDR1 is GTSNPN and CDR2 SVGIG (reference sequence). CDR3 length equals 15 residues.

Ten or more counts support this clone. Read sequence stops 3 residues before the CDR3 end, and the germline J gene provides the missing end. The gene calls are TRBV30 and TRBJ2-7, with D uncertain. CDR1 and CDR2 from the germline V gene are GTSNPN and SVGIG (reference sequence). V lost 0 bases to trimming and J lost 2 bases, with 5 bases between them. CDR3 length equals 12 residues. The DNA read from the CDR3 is TGTGCCTGGAGTGTAACTGCCTACGAG. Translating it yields CAWSVTAYE. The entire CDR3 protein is CAWSVTAYEQYF.